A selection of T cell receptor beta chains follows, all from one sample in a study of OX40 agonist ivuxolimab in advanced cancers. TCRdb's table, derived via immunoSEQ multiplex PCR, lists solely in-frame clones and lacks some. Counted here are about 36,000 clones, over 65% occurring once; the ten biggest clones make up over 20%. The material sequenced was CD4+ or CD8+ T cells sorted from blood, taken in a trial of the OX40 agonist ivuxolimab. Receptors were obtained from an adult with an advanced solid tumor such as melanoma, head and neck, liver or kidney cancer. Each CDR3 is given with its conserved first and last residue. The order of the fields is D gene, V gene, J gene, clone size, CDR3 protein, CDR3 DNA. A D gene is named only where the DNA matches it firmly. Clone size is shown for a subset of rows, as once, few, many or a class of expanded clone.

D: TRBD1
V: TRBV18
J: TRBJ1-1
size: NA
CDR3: CASSLRQGMNTEAFF
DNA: TGTGCCAGCTCACTACGACAGGGGATGAACACTGAAGCTTTCTTT

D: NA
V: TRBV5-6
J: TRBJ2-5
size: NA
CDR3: CASSLGFQGSLQETQYF
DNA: TGTGCCAGCAGCTTGGGGTTTCAGGGGTCACTCCAAGAGACCCAGTACTTC

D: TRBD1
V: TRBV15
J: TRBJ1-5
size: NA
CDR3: CATSSLQGVEEPQHF
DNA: TGTGCCACCAGCAGCCTACAGGGGGTGGAAGAGCCCCAGCATTTT

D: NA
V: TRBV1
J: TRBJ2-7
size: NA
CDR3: CTSSQDPGTSGNHEQYF
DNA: TGCACCAGCAGCCAAGATCCAGGGACTAGCGGGAACCACGAGCAGTACTTC

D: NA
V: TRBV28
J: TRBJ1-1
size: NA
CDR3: CASSLSHSGKAFF
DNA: TGTGCCAGCAGTTTATCCCATTCAGGGAAAGCTTTCTTT

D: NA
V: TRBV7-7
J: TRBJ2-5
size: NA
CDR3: CASKAAGAGETQYF
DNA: TGTGCTAGCAAAGCGGCGGGGGCCGGGGAGACCCAGTACTTC

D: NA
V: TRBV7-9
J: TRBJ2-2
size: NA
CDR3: CASSLGQVTNTGELFF
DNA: TGTGCCAGCAGCTTAGGGCAGGTCACGAACACCGGGGAGCTGTTTTTT

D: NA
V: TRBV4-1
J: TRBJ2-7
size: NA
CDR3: CASSQHTGAGAQIWEQYF
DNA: TGCGCCAGCAGCCAACATACCGGGGCAGGGGCCCAGATATGGGAGCAGTACTTC

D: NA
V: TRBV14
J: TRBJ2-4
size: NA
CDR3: CASSQDSTDGRNIQYF
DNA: TGTGCCAGCAGCCAAGATTCGACGGATGGGAGAAACATTCAGTACTTC

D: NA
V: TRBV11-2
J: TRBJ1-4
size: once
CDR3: CASSLVGGVREKLFF
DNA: TGTGCCAGCAGCTTAGTTGGTGGGGTGCGCGAAAAACTGTTTTTT

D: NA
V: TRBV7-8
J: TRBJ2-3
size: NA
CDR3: CASSLAWESSTDTQYF
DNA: TGTGCCAGCAGCTTAGCCTGGGAGTCTAGCACAGATACGCAGTATTTT

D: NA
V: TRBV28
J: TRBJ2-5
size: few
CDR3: CASRPDRLKETQYF
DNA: TGTGCCAGCAGACCAGACAGGCTGAAAGAGACCCAGTACTTC

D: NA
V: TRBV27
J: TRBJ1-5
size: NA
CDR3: CASSLWGAQNQPQHF
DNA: TGTGCCAGCAGTTTATGGGGGGCGCAGAATCAGCCCCAGCATTTT

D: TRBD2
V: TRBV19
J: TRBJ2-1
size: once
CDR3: CASSTGLAGLLF
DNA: TGTGCCAGTAGTACGGGACTAGCAGGCCTCCTCTTC

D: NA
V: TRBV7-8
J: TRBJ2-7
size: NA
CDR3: CASSLDSSYEQYF
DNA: TGTGCCAGCAGCTTGGATAGCTCCTACGAGCAGTACTTC

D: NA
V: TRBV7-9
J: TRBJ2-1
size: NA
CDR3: CASSLVRRDEQFF
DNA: TGTGCCAGCAGCTTAGTTCGTAGGGATGAGCAGTTCTTC

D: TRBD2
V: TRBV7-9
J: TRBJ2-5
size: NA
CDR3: CASSPSGGVYLQKTQYF
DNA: TGTGCCAGCAGCCCAAGCGGGGGGGTTTACCTCCAAAAGACCCAGTACTTC

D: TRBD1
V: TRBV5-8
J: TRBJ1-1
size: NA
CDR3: CASSHPGTGGTNTEAFF
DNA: TGTGCCAGCAGCCATCCCGGGACAGGGGGAACGAACACTGAAGCTTTCTTT

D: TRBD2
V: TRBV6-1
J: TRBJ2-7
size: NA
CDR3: CASSDAPILAGGRYEQYF
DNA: TGTGCCAGCAGTGATGCCCCAATACTAGCGGGAGGGCGTTACGAGCAGTACTTC

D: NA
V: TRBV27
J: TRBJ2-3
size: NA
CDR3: CASSLADTDTQYF
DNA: TGTGCCAGCAGTTTAGCTGACACAGATACGCAGTATTTT

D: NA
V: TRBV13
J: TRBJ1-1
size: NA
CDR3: CASLGTLGAEAFF
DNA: TGTGCCAGTTTGGGGACCTTGGGGGCTGAAGCTTTCTTT

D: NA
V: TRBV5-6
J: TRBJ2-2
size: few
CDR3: CASSLVSRATGELFF
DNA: TGTGCCAGCAGCTTGGTATCCAGGGCCACCGGGGAGCTGTTTTTT

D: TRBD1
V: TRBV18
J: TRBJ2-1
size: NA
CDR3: CASSPGTGFSSYNEQFF
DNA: TGTGCCAGCTCACCCGGGACAGGGTTTAGCTCCTACAATGAGCAGTTCTTC

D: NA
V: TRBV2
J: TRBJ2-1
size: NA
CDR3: CASSETPPGRGYEQFF
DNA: TGTGCCAGCAGTGAAACCCCTCCGGGCAGGGGCTATGAGCAGTTCTTC

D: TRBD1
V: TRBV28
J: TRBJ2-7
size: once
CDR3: CASSLSTGTGGYEQYF
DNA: TGTGCCAGCAGTTTATCGACCGGGACAGGGGGATACGAGCAGTACTTC

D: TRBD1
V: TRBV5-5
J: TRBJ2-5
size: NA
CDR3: CASSLATGGGETQYF
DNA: TGTGCCAGCAGCTTGGCGACAGGGGGCGGGGAGACCCAGTACTTC

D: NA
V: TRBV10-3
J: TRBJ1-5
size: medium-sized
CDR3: CAISEQGYSNQPQHF
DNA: TGTGCCATCAGTGAACAGGGATATAGCAATCAGCCCCAGCATTTT

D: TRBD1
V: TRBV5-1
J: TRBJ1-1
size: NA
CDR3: CASSLGGTGGTRAEAFF
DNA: TGCGCCAGCAGCTTGGGAGGGACAGGGGGCACCAGGGCTGAAGCTTTCTTT

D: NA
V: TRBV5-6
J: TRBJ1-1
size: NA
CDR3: CASSFFETLDTEAFF
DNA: TGTGCCAGCAGCTTTTTCGAGACTTTGGACACTGAAGCTTTCTTT

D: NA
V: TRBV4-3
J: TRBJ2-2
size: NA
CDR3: CASSQDRNSGRRGELFF
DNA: TGCGCCAGCAGCCAAGATCGGAATAGCGGTCGTCGGGGGGAGCTGTTTTTT

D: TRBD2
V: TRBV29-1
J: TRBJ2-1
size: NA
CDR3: CSVDGTSGRAGSYNEQFF
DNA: TGCAGCGTGGACGGGACTAGCGGGAGGGCCGGGTCCTACAATGAGCAGTTCTTC

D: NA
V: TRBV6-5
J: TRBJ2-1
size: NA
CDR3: CASSPQRTAYNEQFF
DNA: TGTGCCAGCAGTCCACAGCGGACAGCCTACAATGAGCAGTTCTTC

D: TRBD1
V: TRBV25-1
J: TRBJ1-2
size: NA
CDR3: CASSGHPTGTNYGYTF
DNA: TGTGCCAGCAGTGGGCACCCGACAGGGACTAACTATGGCTACACCTTC

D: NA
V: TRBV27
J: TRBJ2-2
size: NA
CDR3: CASSLGQYFTGELFF
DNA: TGTGCCAGCAGTTTGGGGCAGTACTTCACCGGGGAGCTGTTTTTT

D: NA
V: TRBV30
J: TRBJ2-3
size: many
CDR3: CAWSATHPDTQYF
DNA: TGTGCCTGGAGTGCAACCCACCCAGATACGCAGTATTTT

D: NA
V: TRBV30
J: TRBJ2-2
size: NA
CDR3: CAWSEGGPPGELFF
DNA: TGTGCCTGGAGTGAGGGGGGGCCCCCCGGGGAGCTGTTTTTT

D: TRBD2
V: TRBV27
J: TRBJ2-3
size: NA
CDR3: CASSLQREGPTDTQYF
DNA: TGTGCCAGCAGCCTCCAGCGGGAGGGCCCTACAGATACGCAGTATTTT

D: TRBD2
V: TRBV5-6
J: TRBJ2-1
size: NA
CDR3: CASSSLTSGRADEQFF
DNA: TGTGCCAGCAGCTCACTGACTAGCGGGAGGGCCGATGAGCAGTTCTTC

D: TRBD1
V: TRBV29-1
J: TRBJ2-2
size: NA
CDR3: CSVARGTGVNGELFF
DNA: TGCAGCGTTGCAAGAGGGACAGGGGTTAACGGGGAGCTGTTTTTT

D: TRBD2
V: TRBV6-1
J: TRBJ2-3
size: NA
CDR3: CASSEFHAGAGTDTQYF
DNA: TGTGCCAGCAGTGAATTCCATGCGGGAGCTGGGACAGATACGCAGTATTTT

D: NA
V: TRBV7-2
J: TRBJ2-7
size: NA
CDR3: CASSLYRDYEQYF
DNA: TGTGCCAGCAGCTTATATAGGGACTACGAGCAGTACTTC

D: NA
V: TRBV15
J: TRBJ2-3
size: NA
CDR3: CATSRERGWADTQYF
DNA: TGTGCCACCAGCAGAGAACGGGGGTGGGCAGATACGCAGTATTTT

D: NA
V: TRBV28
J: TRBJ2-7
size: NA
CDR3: CASSLVGPTYEQYF
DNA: TGTGCCAGCAGTTTGGTGGGACCTACCTACGAGCAGTACTTC

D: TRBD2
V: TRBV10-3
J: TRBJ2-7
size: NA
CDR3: CAISPGGAYEQYF
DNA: TGTGCCATCAGCCCGGGGGGAGCCTACGAGCAGTACTTC

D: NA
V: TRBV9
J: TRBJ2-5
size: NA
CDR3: CASSVGANDQETQYF
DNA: TGTGCCAGCAGCGTAGGCGCCAACGACCAAGAGACCCAGTACTTC

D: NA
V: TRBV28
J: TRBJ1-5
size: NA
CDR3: CASSLRRYSNQPQHF
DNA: TGTGCCAGCAGTCTACGGCGCTATAGCAATCAGCCCCAGCATTTT

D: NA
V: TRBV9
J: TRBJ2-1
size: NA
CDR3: CASSVGTGSSYNEQFF
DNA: TGTGCCAGCAGCGTTGGTACGGGTAGCTCCTACAATGAGCAGTTCTTC

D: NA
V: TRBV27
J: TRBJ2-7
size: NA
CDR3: CASSLGLAYEQYF
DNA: TGTGCCAGCAGTTTAGGACTCGCGTACGAGCAGTACTTC

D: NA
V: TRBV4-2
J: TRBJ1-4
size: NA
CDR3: CASSQRGINEKLFF
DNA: TGTGCCAGCAGCCAACGGGGGATTAATGAAAAACTGTTTTTT

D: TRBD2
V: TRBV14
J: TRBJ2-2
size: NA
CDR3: CASSQPGTSGQNSNTGELFF
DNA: TGTGCCAGCAGCCAGCCCGGGACTAGCGGCCAGAATTCGAACACCGGGGAGCTGTTTTTT

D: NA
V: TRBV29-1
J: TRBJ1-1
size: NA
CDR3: CSVEKEDITEAFF
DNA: TGCAGCGTTGAAAAAGAGGATATCACTGAAGCTTTCTTT

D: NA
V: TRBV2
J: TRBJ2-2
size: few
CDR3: CASSGPGPNTGELFF
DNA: TGTGCCAGCAGTGGCCCGGGACCGAACACCGGGGAGCTGTTTTTT

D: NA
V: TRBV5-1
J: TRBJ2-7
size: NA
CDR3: CASSLEGNTYEQYF
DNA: TGCGCCAGCAGCTTGGAAGGGAATACCTACGAGCAGTACTTC

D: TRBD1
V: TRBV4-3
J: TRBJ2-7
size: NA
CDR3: CASSQTGTAYEQYF
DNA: TGCGCCAGCAGCCAGACCGGGACAGCCTACGAGCAGTACTTC

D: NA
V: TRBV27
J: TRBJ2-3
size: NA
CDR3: CASSPTRALADTQYF
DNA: TGTGCCAGCAGTCCGACTAGGGCCCTCGCAGATACGCAGTATTTT

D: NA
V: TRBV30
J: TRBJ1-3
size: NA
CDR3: CAWSDIGNTIYF
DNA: TGTGCCTGGAGTGACATTGGAAACACCATATATTTT

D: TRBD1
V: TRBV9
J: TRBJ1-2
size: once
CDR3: CASSVDRGTDYGYTF
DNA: TGTGCCAGCAGCGTAGACAGGGGGACGGACTATGGCTACACCTTC